These 24 T cell receptor beta chains were all obtained from the same sample, sequenced in a study of T cells in Graves' hyperthyroidism and ophthalmopathy. What was amplified from RNA transcripts were TCR beta CDR3 regions. First-round RT-PCR with HTBI primers amplified the TCR CDR3 region. TCRdb re-analysed the multiplex PCR reads in MiXCR, keeping a single row per CDR3 protein. The sample shows approximately 720,000 distinct CDR3 sequences, about 17% of them seen only once. Source material: blood. These receptors all stem from a woman in her fifties or sixties with Graves' hyperthyroidism that later progressed to Graves' ophthalmopathy.

This sequence joins TRBV12-3 or TRBV12-4 and TRBJ2-3; 7 bases fit TRBD1. The V segment lost 6 bases and the J segment 0 bases; nucleotides outside the gene matches: 6. The CDR3 consists of 15 residues. CDR3 nucleotide sequence: TGTGCCAGCAGAACCACAGGGGCCAGCACAGATACGCAGTATTTT. Its protein product is CASRTTGASTDTQYF.

This clonotype was detected only once. At one end, the junction sequence differs from germline, possibly due to a read error. This sequence joins TRBV12-3 or TRBV12-4 and TRBJ2-1; 12 bases map to TRBD2. The CDR3 has 17 residues. CDR3 coding DNA: TGTGCCAGCAGTTTCGGGTCTAGCGGGGGGGCCTACAATGAGCAGCTCTTC. Encoded protein: CASSFGSSGGAYNEQLF.

Comment on this clonotype: A much larger clone sits a single nucleotide away, making a read error possible. The chain links TRBV3-1 to TRBJ1-5; no reliable D call. The CDR3 runs to 17 residues. Germline CDR1 LGHDT, CDR2 YNNKEL (reference sequence). The CDR3 DNA is TGTGCCAACAGCCAAGGAATTGTGACACTTAGCAATCAGCCCCAGCATTTT. Amino acid sequence: CANSQGIVTLSNQPQHF. The full variable domain, with the rest looked up from reference TRBV3-1 and TRBJ1-5, is DTAVSQTPKYLVTQMGNDKSIKCEQNLGHDTMYWYKQDSKKFLKIMFSYNNKELIINETVPNRFSPKSPDKAHLNLHINSLELGDSAVYFCANSQGIVTLSNQPQHFGDGTRLSIL.

Many counts were recorded for this clonotype. The chain carries TRBV20-1 and TRBJ2-7, with 9 bases aligning to TRBD2. The V gene end was trimmed by 3 bases and the J gene end by 2 bases; junction bases not matched to a gene: 5. CDR1 and CDR2 from the germline V gene are DFQATT and SNEGSKA (reference sequence). The length of the CDR3 is 14 residues. The CDR3 DNA is TGCAGTGCTAGTGGTCTAGCGGGGACCTACGAGCAGTACTTC. It encodes CSASGLAGTYEQYF.

This clonotype was counted between two and nine times. This chain's CDR3 is CAIMAGGTDTQYF. CDR3 bases: TGTGCCATCATGGCAGGGGGGACAGATACGCAGTATTTT. The chain is built from TRBV10-3 and TRBJ2-3; D possibly corresponds to TRBD1 (7 bases). Trimming took off 7 bases at V and 3 bases at J, with 11 bases between the two ends. Per the germline V gene, CDR1 is ENHRY and CDR2 is SYGVKD. The CDR3 has 13 residues.

This clonotype has just a few counts. CDR3 in amino acids: CASSLRAGGEQYF. The DNA for the CDR3 is TGTGCCAGCAGCTTAAGGGCGGGGGGCGAGCAGTACTTC. The chain joins TRBV7-3 to TRBJ2-7, with 8 nucleotides matching TRBD2. CDR1 and CDR2 (germline): SGHTA, FQGTGA. This CDR3 is 13 amino acids long. The V segment lost 1 base and the J segment 6 bases; nucleotides outside the gene matches: 2.

The chain employs TRBV4-1 and TRBJ1-5; D is undetermined. The V end was cut by 2 bases, the J end by 2 bases, with 16 bases between. This CDR3 comprises 17 residues. The germline V gene has CDR1 MGHRA and CDR2 YSYEKL. CDR3 in amino acids: CASSQTRQGRGNQPQHF. DNA for the CDR3: TGCGCCAGCAGCCAAACTAGACAAGGGCGAGGCAATCAGCCCCAGCATTTT.

This chain connects TRBV18 to TRBJ2-1; the D gene is possibly TRBD2 (6 bases). The CDR3 runs 15 residues. Trimming left V 4 bases short and J 4 bases short, with 14 bases between. Per germline, CDR1 KGHSH and CDR2 LQKENI. For the CDR3, the DNA is TGTGCCAGCTCACAATGGACTACCCCTTACAATGAGCAGTTCTTC. This codes for CASSQWTTPYNEQFF.

This clonotype occurred many times. The chain employs TRBV2 and TRBJ1-5; 9 bases map to TRBD1. The CDR3 length is 13 residues. From germline, CDR1 is SNHLY and CDR2 FYNNEI. The J segment lost 7 bases and the V segment lost 5 bases, leaving 3 bases of the junction unmatched. The CDR3 protein is CASSNRGQQPQHF. The DNA for the CDR3 is TGTGCCAGCAGTAACAGGGGGCAGCAGCCCCAGCATTTT.

There are many counts of this clonotype. This rearrangement joins TRBV3-1 to TRBJ1-2; 10 bases map to TRBD1. Germline CDR1 reads LGHDT; CDR2 reads YNNKEL (reference sequence). J gave up 7 bases and V 5 bases, and 7 bases lay outside the gene matches. This CDR3 contains 14 residues. CDR3 in amino acids: CASSETGGVAGYTF. CDR3 sequence (DNA): TGTGCCAGCAGCGAGACAGGGGGCGTCGCTGGCTACACCTTC.

This rearrangement joins TRBV20-1 to TRBJ1-1; D gene ambiguous. The V end was cut by 2 bases, the J end by 3 bases, with 10 bases between. This CDR3 has 13 amino acids. Germline lookup yields CDR1 DFQATT and CDR2 SNEGSKA (reference sequence). This CDR3 reads CSARITVYTEAFF. As DNA, the CDR3 is TGCAGTGCTAGAATTACGGTTTACACTGAAGCTTTCTTT.

The chain combines TRBV6-5 with TRBJ1-1; maybe TRBD1 (5 bases). Germline V CDR1 and CDR2: MNHEY, SVGAGI. The V gene lost 2 bases and the J gene lost 4 bases, with 8 bases spanning the gap. This CDR3 is built from 13 residues. CDR3 loop: CASSYGGVTEAFF. The CDR3 region has the DNA TGTGCCAGCAGTTACGGAGGGGTCACTGAAGCTTTCTTT.

There are a few counts of this clonotype. J is TRBJ1-5 and V is TRBV9, with D uncertain. Germline V gene sequence: CDR1 SGDLS, CDR2 YYNGEE. The CDR3 consists of 14 residues. V lost 3 bases, J lost 7 bases, and 14 bases lay in between. CDR3 in DNA: TGTGCCAGCAGCGCAGCCTCGGTTGGCCAGCCCCAGCATTTT. Translation gives CASSAASVGQPQHF.

A word on this clonotype: One end of the junction fails to match germline, which may point to a read error. The V call is TRBV20-1, the J call TRBJ2-5; TRBD2 matches 14 bases. CDR1 and CDR2 (germline): DFQATT, SNEGSKA (reference sequence). This CDR3 is built from 13 residues. The CDR3 spells CSVDLGLAGEPDF. The CDR3 DNA reads as TGCAGTGTCGACTTGGGACTAGCGGGGGAACCCGACTTC.

This clonotype was seen a few times. This sequence joins TRBV29-1 and TRBJ2-2, with 9 bases that match TRBD2. Germline assignment: CDR1 SQVTM and CDR2 ANQGSEA. CDR3 length: 16 residues. The V gene end was trimmed by 7 bases and the J gene end by 3 bases; junction bases not matched to a gene: 12. CDR3 DNA: TGCAGCGCAGCCCTAGCGGGGACTGGTGACACCGGGGAGCTGTTTTTT. Residues: CSAALAGTGDTGELFF.

The rearrangement links TRBV27 to TRBJ2-3, with D maybe TRBD1 (5 bases). The CDR3 has 15 residues. V was clipped by 3 bases and J by 0 bases, with 10 bases between them. The germline CDR1 and CDR2 sequences are MNHEY and SMNVEV (reference sequence). The CDR3 sequence is CASSFGRASTDTQYF. The CDR3, as DNA: TGTGCCAGCAGTTTCGGCAGGGCCAGCACAGATACGCAGTATTTT.

V and J are TRBV19 and TRBJ1-1; 7 bases match TRBD1. V lost 8 bases, J lost 3 bases, and 6 bases stayed unmatched. Germline lookup yields CDR1 LNHDA and CDR2 SQIVND (reference sequence). The CDR3 covers 13 residues. CDR3 sequence (DNA): TGTGCCAGTGGGCCTACAGGGGACACTGAAGCTTTCTTT. The encoded protein is CASGPTGDTEAFF.

This clonotype occurred many times. CDR3 in amino acids: CASSPYSPQEAFF. The CDR3 DNA follows: TGTGCCAGCAGCCCGTATTCGCCGCAAGAAGCTTTCTTT. This chain connects TRBV9 to TRBJ1-1; D unresolved. Germline values: CDR1 SGDLS, CDR2 YYNGEE. The V gene lost 4 bases and the J gene lost 8 bases, with 15 bases spanning the gap. The CDR3 is 13 amino acids.

This clonotype was seen repeatedly, ten times or more. This chain links TRBV30 with TRBJ1-2, with D possibly TRBD1 on 6 matching bases. Per germline, CDR1 GTSNPN and CDR2 SVGIG (reference sequence). The CDR3 sequence is 14 residues long. V lost 2 bases, J lost 5 bases, and 15 bases lay in between. The CDR3 protein is CAWSSRGVGYGYTF. The CDR3 DNA follows: TGTGCCTGGAGTTCCAGGGGCGTCGGGTATGGCTACACCTTC.

This clonotype was recorded a few times. The DNA for the CDR3 is TGTGCCAGCAAGGCGCAGAGGGGACAGGAAAAACTGTTTTTT. Translating it yields CASKAQRGQEKLFF. J is TRBJ1-4 and V is TRBV6-1; 7 nucleotides align to TRBD1. V was pared by 7 bases and J by 8 bases, with 10 bases of the junction left unmatched. Germline CDR1 is MNHNS and CDR2 is SASEGT. This CDR3 comprises 14 residues.

This clonotype was counted many times. The genes are TRBV12-3 or TRBV12-4 and TRBJ1-5; 10 bases line up with TRBD1. Trimming took 7 bases from V and 1 from J; bases not matched to a gene: 7. This CDR3 has 16 residues. CDR3 sequence: CASIQTGGLSNQPQHF. The DNA of the CDR3 is TGTGCCAGCATTCAGACAGGGGGCCTCAGCAATCAGCCCCAGCATTTT.

This clonotype was observed a handful of times. The V call is TRBV12-3 or TRBV12-4, the J call TRBJ1-5, with D unclear. The CDR3 length is 10 residues. V was pared by 10 bases and J by 9 bases, with 10 bases between. The CDR3 loop reads CATDQRPQHF. The CDR3 DNA sequence: TGTGCCACCGATCAAAGGCCCCAGCATTTT.

This clonotype appeared many times. The chain employs TRBV12-3 or TRBV12-4 and TRBJ1-2; D remains ambiguous. CDR3 size: 15 residues. With 3 bases removed from V and 2 bases from J, the gap between germline ends came to 13 bases. CDR3 in amino acids: CASSFGGVINYGYTF. The CDR3 nucleotides are TGTGCCAGCAGTTTTGGAGGTGTTATAAACTATGGCTACACCTTC.

This clonotype was recorded many times. The J gene is TRBJ2-1, the V gene TRBV5-1; TRBD2 matches 7 bases. Germline V gives CDR1 SGHRS, CDR2 YFSETQ. The CDR3 loop spans 15 amino acids. V gave up 0 bases and J gave up 5 bases; unmatched junction bases: 5. CDR3 loop: CASSLEASGHNEQFF. The DNA for the CDR3 is TGCGCCAGCAGCTTGGAGGCTAGCGGTCACAATGAGCAGTTCTTC.